Listed here is a single TCR beta chain. Its antigen is as yet unknown. This sample was included in a study of T cell responses to AZD1222 COVID-19 vaccine. The study, taken as a whole, reports: Following two doses of AZD1222, Spike-specific TCR breadth and depth rose. At baseline, just a handful of AZD1222 recipients tested seropositive. Among the donors, most were white British and more were female, and clonal diversity was possibly underestimated.

Generated by immunoSEQ multiplex PCR, the TCRdb table keeps only in-frame clones and is missing some. The sample lists over 100,000 clones, more than 75% seen once, with 1.1% in the top ten. The clonotype was recovered from an adult who received the AZD1222 COVID-19 vaccine. This sample comprised peripheral blood, obtained 28 days after the second AZD1222 dose.

Here the CDR3 reads CASSLFRDPSAPQHF. The CDR3 DNA sequence: TGTGCCAGCAGTTTGTTCCGGGACCCCTCGGCGCCCCAGCATTTT. This sequence joins TRBV28 and TRBJ1-5; weak D call: TRBD1 (5 bases). This CDR3 has 15 residues. Germline lookup yields CDR1 MDHEN and CDR2 SYDVKM. Trimming removed 3 bases from V and 9 bases from J, with 18 bases in between.